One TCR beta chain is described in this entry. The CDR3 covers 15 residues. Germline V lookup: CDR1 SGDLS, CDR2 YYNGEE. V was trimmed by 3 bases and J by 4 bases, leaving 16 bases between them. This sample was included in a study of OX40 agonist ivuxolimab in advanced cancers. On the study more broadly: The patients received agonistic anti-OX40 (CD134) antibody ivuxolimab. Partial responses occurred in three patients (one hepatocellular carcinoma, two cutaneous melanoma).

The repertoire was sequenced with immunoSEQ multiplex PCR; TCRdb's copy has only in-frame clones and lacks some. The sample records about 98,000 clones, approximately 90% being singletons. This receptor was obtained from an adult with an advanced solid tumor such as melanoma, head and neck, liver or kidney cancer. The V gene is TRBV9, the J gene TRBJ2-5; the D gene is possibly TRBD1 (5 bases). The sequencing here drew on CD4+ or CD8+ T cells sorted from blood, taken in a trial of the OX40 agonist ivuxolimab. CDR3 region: CASSGGPSGSETQYF. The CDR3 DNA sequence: TGTGCCAGCAGCGGCGGTCCCTCAGGGTCAGAGACCCAGTACTTC.